This T cell receptor beta chain was captured by sequencing in a study of T-cell memory formation after mild COVID-19 (dated by TCRdb to the early 2020s). Turning to the overall study: TCR sequence clusters from the two donors were found to be largely donor specific. T-cell clones expanding and contracting after mild COVID-19 in a couple of donors were tracked by longitudinal TCRalpha and TCRbeta repertoire sequencing. Two young, previously healthy adult volunteers made up the cohort, one male and one female. The research as a whole found: Some responding clones were detected in pre-infection memory, suggesting pre-existing cross-reactive memory T cells joined the SARS-CoV-2 response. Only a couple of mild cases were covered in the study, and larger cohorts including severe cases with pre-infection samples were considered necessary. Whether the second-wave clones peaking on day 37 were SARS-CoV-2 specific was not confirmed. Contracting CD4+ clones were found mainly in CM and EM memory subsets, while CD8+ clones were enriched in EMRA. Balanced CD4/CD8 phenotypes were observed for clones contracting from day 15 to 85, whereas a bias towards CD4+ was observed for a second wave of clones expanding from day 15 to 37.

The instrument was an Illumina NovaSeq 6000. Using 5'RACE with constant-segment primers, TCRalpha and TCRbeta cDNA libraries were constructed, with sample barcodes and unique molecular identifiers added in the process. RNA was extracted from every sample with Trizol reagent. Library amplification was performed in two PCR steps, and a second sample barcode and Illumina TruSeq adapters were introduced in the second step. Libraries were sequenced on an Illumina NovaSeq with 2 x 150 bp paired-end reads. The study's own analysis went as follows. Demultiplexing of reads and collapsing into UMI-guided consensus sequences were performed with migec v1.2.7. With mixcr v2.1.11, UMI consensuses were aligned to TRA and TRB V and J templates and assembled into clonotypes. Expanded or contracted clonotypes were those called significant by both edgeR and NoisET, with noise models trained on biological replicates. edgeR calls used a false discovery rate-adjusted p below 0.01 and a log2 fold-change threshold of 1. As an exploratory analysis of dynamics, max-normalized trajectories of the 1000 most abundant clonotypes were examined by PCA with hierarchical clustering. Separately sequenced CD4+ and CD8+ repertoires were used to assign the CD4 or CD8 phenotype of responding clones. In-frame beta chains were kept once TCRdb had trimmed the public reads at Q25 with fastp and called clones with MiXCR. Rows with one shared CDR3 protein collapse into an entry with the most common genes and DNA. Clone size and V and J calls follow TCRdb, not the original study. The sample has 210,000 or so distinct CDR3 sequences on record, under 12% of them singletons. Approximately 2.8% of the sample rests with the top ten.

PBMCs were isolated by Ficoll-Paque density gradient centrifugation. The CDR3 contains 16 residues, cysteine and phenylalanine counted. Left in the record is the CDR3 DNA by itself, 48 bases read in frame from the first base. Via the germline V gene (reference sequence), CDR1 is MNHNY and CDR2 SVGAGI. V and J are truncated by 6 bases and 9 bases respectively, leaving an intervening sequence of 21 bases. Regarding this clonotype: It lacks a known antigen. Within one base of it there is no much larger clone, and no base qualities were kept.

Material: PBMCs or a T cell subset sorted from them (not recorded which). This clonotype was sampled from a man aged 18-30 years who had mild COVID-19 (a few samples of this study predate the infection). The sample titles of this study are shuffled in the database, so cell type and time point are left out; the donor was told from shared clones. Rearrangement joined TRBV6-6 to TRBJ1-6, with a tentative D gene TRBD1 over 6 matching bases. The nucleotide sequence reads as follows: TGTGCCAGCAGCCCGACGCCAGACAGGCTCACTTCACCCCTCCACTTT. Translation gives CASSPTPDRLTSPLHF.